These 7 T cell receptor beta chains came from one sample sequenced in a study of cytomegalovirus exposure and HLA in healthy donors. The PCR was carried out with 60 Vbeta primers and 13 Jbeta primers. Sequenced by immunoSEQ multiplex PCR; TCRdb stores in-frame clones only, minus some. This sample's table has some 120,000 clones. Sequenced input: PBMCs. The receptors come from a middle-aged man in good health and CMV-seropositive.

The chain joins TRBV13 to TRBJ1-2; D is perhaps TRBD1 (5 bases). Trimming took off 5 bases at V and 0 bases at J, with 13 bases between the two ends. This CDR3 contains 15 residues. Germline assignment: CDR1 PRHDT and CDR2 FYEKMQ (reference sequence). As DNA, the CDR3 is TGTGCCAGCAGCCAGCGCAGGGCGACTAACTATGGCTACACCTTC. This gives the protein CASSQRRATNYGYTF.

The chain couples TRBV28 to TRBJ2-2, with TRBD2 as a possible D gene (5 bases). This CDR3 has 15 amino acids. V shed 6 bases and J shed 5 bases, with 16 bases lying between them. CDR1 MDHEN and CDR2 SYDVKM come from the germline V gene. This CDR3 is CASRVERIATGELFF. CDR3 bases: TGTGCCAGCAGGGTTGAAAGGATAGCGACCGGGGAGCTGTTTTTT. The entire variable domain, with the rest obtained from reference TRBV28 and TRBJ2-2, is as follows: DVKVTQSSRYLVKRTGEKVFLECVQDMDHENMFWYRQDPGLGLRLIYFSYDVKMKEKGDIPEGYSVSREKKERFSLILESASTNQTSMYLCASRVERIATGELFFGEGSRLTVL.

On this clone: At one end, the junction sequence differs from germline, possibly due to a read error. The chain links TRBV30 to TRBJ2-1; 10 bases match TRBD2. Germline values: CDR1 GTSNPN, CDR2 SVGIG (reference sequence). There are 11 residues in the CDR3. The CDR3 is CAWRGGLAELF. The CDR3, as DNA: TGTGCCTGGAGGGGAGGACTAGCGGAGCTCTTC.

The chain carries TRBV10-3 and TRBJ1-5; no clear D gene. This CDR3 is 13 amino acids long. Trimming took 10 bases from V and 3 from J, leaving 13 bases between them. Germline CDR1 is ENHRY and CDR2 is SYGVKD. The CDR3 nucleotides read TGTGCCAGCGAGGAGTCCCTCAATCAGCCCCAGCATTTT. As protein: CASEESLNQPQHF.

The chain carries TRBV5-8 and TRBJ2-2; no clear D. CDR1 SGHTS and CDR2 YDEGEE come from the germline V gene. Trimming took 0 bases from V and 2 from J, leaving 8 bases between them. This CDR3 has 15 residues. The chain's CDR3 is CASSLVGANTGELFF. The CDR3 nucleotides are TGTGCCAGCAGCTTGGTGGGCGCTAACACCGGGGAGCTGTTTTTT. The full variable domain, with the rest looked up from reference TRBV5-8 and TRBJ2-2, is EAGVTQSPTHLIKTRGQQATLRCSPISGHTSVYWYQQALGLGLQFLLWYDEGEERNRGNFPPRFSGRQFPNYSSELNVNALELEDSALYLCASSLVGANTGELFFGEGSRLTVL.

V usage is TRBV6-5 and J usage is TRBJ2-1; D remains ambiguous. Trimming left V 8 bases short and J 8 bases short, with 13 bases between. CDR1 is MNHEY and CDR2 is SVGAGI in the germline V gene. There are 12 residues in the CDR3. The CDR3: CASGIRGDEQFF. In DNA form, the CDR3 reads TGTGCCAGCGGTATCCGCGGCGATGAGCAGTTCTTC.

The chain recombines TRBV29-1 with TRBJ2-5; a possible D gene is TRBD2 (5 bases). The CDR3 runs 15 residues. V dropped 3 bases and J dropped 5 bases, with 19 bases sitting between them. Germline CDR1 is SQVTM and CDR2 is ANQGSEA. The CDR3 nucleotides read TGCAGCGTTGATGGTGCAGCGGTACCCCTGGAGACCCAGTACTTC. This codes for CSVDGAAVPLETQYF.